This TCR beta chain was found in a study of blood T cell repertoires in COVID-19. Study context: Samples of COVID-19 (acute and convalescent) were obtained from the United States, Italy and Spain. The analysed material was cDNA or gDNA that came from T cells, B-cell-depleted T cells, or PBMCs.

In the study's own analysis: Reference gene primer amplification yielded estimated nucleated cell counts. Sequencing was performed with immunoSEQ multiplex PCR; in TCRdb, only in-frame clones are kept and a portion is missing. From that table come the V and J calls and clone size; the DNA was used to work out D and trimming. The repertoire has a few hundred thousand clones, roughly 85% of them found once; the top ten carry about 7%. The study assigned cohorts using participant-reported clinical history. The sequence was obtained from a woman aged 45 to 65 who had been exposed to COVID-19. The sequenced sample was PBMCs or T cells enriched from blood (not recorded which).

The CDR3, as DNA: TGTGCCAGCAGCTTGGGTCGTGAAGCTTTCTTT. Translated: CASSLGREAFF. The chain is built from TRBV5-5 and TRBJ1-1; D not certain. The CDR3 is made up of 11 amino acids. Deletions cut 0 bases from V and 7 bases from J, with 4 bases between. The germline gives CDR1 SGHKS, CDR2 YYEKEE (reference sequence).